This T cell receptor (beta chain) was sequenced during a study of blood T cell repertoires in COVID-19. Data came from immunoSEQ multiplex PCR; TCRdb stores just in-frame clones and leaves some out. The table lists around 200,000 clones, around 80% of them singletons. The germline V gene encodes CDR1 SGHVS and CDR2 FNYEAQ. The CDR3 covers 16 residues. V was clipped by 5 bases and J by 0 bases, with 13 bases between them. The origin of this receptor is an older woman with acute or convalescent COVID-19. The V call is TRBV7-6, the J call TRBJ1-4; tentative D call: TRBD1 (5 bases). The sample comprised peripheral blood. DNA for the CDR3: TGTGCCAGCAGCCCCCGACAGCCTGCAACTAATGAAAAACTGTTTTTT. Amino acids: CASSPRQPATNEKLFF.